Each of the 14 T cell receptor beta chains below was sequenced from the same sample in a study of blood T cells in healthy people across ages. Sample-barcoded 5' priming and a J-beta primer mix drove a second PCR of about 6 to 12 cycles. TCRdb reanalysed the 5' RACE reads using MiXCR and keeps one entry per CDR3 protein. There are about 1 million distinct CDR3 sequences in the sample; around 27% occur only once, and around 0.75% lies in the top ten. These data also featured in a second study, about T cells of mothers and their children.

The sequenced sample consisted of blood. The receptors originated from a girl aged 2-10 years in good health.

This clonotype was seen a few times. The chain joins TRBV6-2 or TRBV6-3 to TRBJ2-1; 9 bases map to TRBD2. The germline CDR1 and CDR2 sequences are MNHEY and SVGEGT. CDR3 length equals 18 residues. V trimming: 0 bases; J trimming: 1 base; junction bases outside the gene matches: 7. CDR3 amino acids: CASSYSSSLAGSYNEQFF. DNA of the CDR3: TGTGCCAGCAGTTACTCGTCCTCCCTAGCGGGGTCCTACAATGAGCAGTTCTTC.

This clonotype showed up many times. The CDR3 is CASSLFAGQLNEQYF. The CDR3 DNA is TGTGCCAGCAGCTTATTTGCGGGACAGCTTAACGAGCAGTACTTC. V usage is TRBV7-3 and J usage is TRBJ2-7; D is perhaps TRBD1 (7 bases). Trimming shortened V by 2 bases and J by 5 bases, and 16 bases separated the two germline ends. The CDR3 sequence is 15 residues long. Per the germline V gene, CDR1 is SGHTA and CDR2 is FQGTGA.

This clonotype was observed a handful of times. The CDR3 here is CASSLGRLRQDTQYF. In nucleotides, the CDR3 is TGTGCCAGCAGCTTGGGGAGGTTGAGGCAAGATACGCAGTATTTT. The rearrangement joins TRBV11-2 to TRBJ2-3; possibly TRBD2 for D (6 bases). V lost 3 bases to trimming and J lost 5 bases, with 15 bases between them. In germline, CDR1 is SGHAT, CDR2 FQNNGV. CDR3 length equals 15 residues.

This chain uses TRBV5-1 with TRBJ2-5, with no clear D. Germline V CDR1 and CDR2: SGHRS, YFSETQ. The CDR3 totals 14 residues. V lost 4 bases and J lost 4, with 14 bases in between. This chain's CDR3 is CASSQSSGRETQYF. Here the CDR3 DNA reads TGCGCCAGCAGCCAGAGCAGTGGTAGAGAGACCCAGTACTTC.

This sequence joins TRBV6-5 and TRBJ2-3; D unclear. The CDR3 has 15 residues. Per the germline V gene, CDR1 is MNHEY and CDR2 is SVGAGI. Trimming pared 6 bases from V and 1 base from J, leaving 14 bases between. The CDR3 loop reads CASSTDPTGTDTQYF. CDR3 nucleotides: TGTGCCAGCAGCACGGATCCGACGGGCACAGATACGCAGTATTTT.

CDR3 sequence (DNA): TGCAGTGCTAGTAGCAGGGAGCACTATGGCTACACCTTC. Translating it yields CSASSREHYGYTF. The chain carries TRBV20-1 and TRBJ1-2; the D gene is possibly TRBD1 (5 bases). The CDR3 spans 13 residues. V was cut by 3 bases and J by 3 bases, with 11 bases left in between. Germline CDR1 and CDR2: DFQATT and SNEGSKA (reference sequence).

This clonotype has just a few counts. This rearrangement joins TRBV2 to TRBJ1-2, with D tentatively TRBD1 (5 bases). There are 14 residues in the CDR3. Germline-derived CDR1 and CDR2 are SNHLY and FYNNEI. Deletions cut 4 bases from V and 4 bases from J, with 13 bases between. The CDR3 nucleotides are TGTGCCAGCAGTGTTCCCGACAGTTCCTATGGCTACACCTTC. Protein sequence: CASSVPDSSYGYTF.

This chain uses TRBV7-2 with TRBJ1-1, with 7 nucleotides matching TRBD1. From germline, CDR1 is SGHTA and CDR2 FQGNSA. The CDR3 runs to 15 residues. V lost 1 base to trimming and J lost 5 bases; unmatched junction nucleotides: 7. In nucleotides, the CDR3 is TGTGCCAGCAGCTTAGATGACAGGGAGAGGACTGAAGCTTTCTTT. It translates to CASSLDDRERTEAFF.

The chain carries TRBV4-3 and TRBJ2-1; possibly TRBD2 for D (6 bases). Germline CDR1 and CDR2: LGHNA and YSLEER. The CDR3 runs 17 residues. V was clipped by 6 bases and J by 15 bases, with 33 bases between them. The chain's CDR3 is CASSLGLEIIYGEERFF. In DNA form, the CDR3 reads TGCGCCAGCAGTCTCGGACTTGAAATAATATATGGGGAGGAACGGTTCTTC.

The V gene is TRBV27, the J gene TRBJ2-5, with 12 bases lining up with TRBD2. Per the germline V gene, CDR1 is MNHEY and CDR2 is SMNVEV (reference sequence). This CDR3 has 15 residues. J gave up 4 bases and V 10 bases, and 10 bases lay outside the gene matches. CDR3 in DNA: TGTGCCACCCGACTAGCGGGAGTATCAGGAGAGACCCAGTACTTC. Translating it yields CATRLAGVSGETQYF.

This clonotype was seen more than once but under ten times. One junction end does not reproduce the germline sequence, and a read error may be involved. The chain combines TRBV29-1 with TRBJ1-2; 8 bases are a match to TRBD1. CDR1 and CDR2 (germline): SQVTM, ANQGSEA. The CDR3 has 14 residues. The CDR3 DNA follows: TGCGGCGTTGAAGCGGGACAGGAGTACTATGGCTACACCTTC. This sequence encodes CGVEAGQEYYGYTF.

This clonotype was counted a single time. As DNA, the CDR3 is TGTGCCAGCAGCCCCTTTGGGGCTGCTAATGGCTACACCTTC. Translated, it gives CASSPFGAANGYTF. This chain joins TRBV7-6 and TRBJ1-2; the D gene is possibly TRBD1 (5 bases). V lost 5 bases, J lost 6 bases, and 16 bases lay in between. The CDR3 has 14 amino acids. The V gene's germline CDR1 is SGHVS and CDR2 FNYEAQ.

This clonotype showed up just a few times. This sequence joins TRBV6-6 and TRBJ1-1, with D maybe TRBD1 (6 bases). From germline, CDR1 is MNHNY and CDR2 SVGAGI (reference sequence). V was trimmed by 7 bases and J by 8 bases, leaving 14 bases between them. The CDR3 loop spans 12 amino acids. The CDR3 spells CASTVDRPEAFF. For the CDR3, the DNA is TGTGCCAGCACCGTAGACAGGCCCGAAGCTTTCTTT.

The chain is built from TRBV29-1 and TRBJ1-4, with 11 bases aligning to TRBD1. Germline loops: CDR1 SQVTM, CDR2 ANQGSEA. The CDR3 is 14 residues long. V lost 6 bases and J lost 8; bases outside the gene matches: 8. This CDR3 reads CSVRDRGIGEKLFF. DNA of the CDR3: TGCAGCGTGCGGGACAGGGGGATCGGGGAAAAACTGTTTTTT.